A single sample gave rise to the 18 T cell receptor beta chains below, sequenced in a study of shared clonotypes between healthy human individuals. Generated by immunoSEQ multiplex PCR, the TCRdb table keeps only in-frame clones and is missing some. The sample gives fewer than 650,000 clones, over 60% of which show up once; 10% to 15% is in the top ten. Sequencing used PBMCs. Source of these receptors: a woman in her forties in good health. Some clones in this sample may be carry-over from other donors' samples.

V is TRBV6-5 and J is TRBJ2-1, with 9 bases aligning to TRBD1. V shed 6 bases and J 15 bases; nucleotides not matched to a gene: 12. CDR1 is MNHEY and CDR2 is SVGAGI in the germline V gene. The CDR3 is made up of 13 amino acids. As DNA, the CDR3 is TGTGCCAGCAGCCCCGGGACAGGGAGGTATCTGTTCTTC. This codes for CASSPGTGRYLFF.

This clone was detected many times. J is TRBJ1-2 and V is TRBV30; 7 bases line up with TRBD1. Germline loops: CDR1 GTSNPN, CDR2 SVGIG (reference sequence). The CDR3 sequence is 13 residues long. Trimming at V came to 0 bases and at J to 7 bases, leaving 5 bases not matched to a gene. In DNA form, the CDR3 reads TGTGCCTGGAGTGTACAGTACAGGGGTGGCTACACCTTC. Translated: CAWSVQYRGGYTF.

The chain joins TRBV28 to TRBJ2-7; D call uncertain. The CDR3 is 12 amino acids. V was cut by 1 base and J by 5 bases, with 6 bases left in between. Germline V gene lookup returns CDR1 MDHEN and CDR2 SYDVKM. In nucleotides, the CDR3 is TGTGCCAGCAGTTTATTGGGTGACGAGCAGTACTTC. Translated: CASSLLGDEQYF.

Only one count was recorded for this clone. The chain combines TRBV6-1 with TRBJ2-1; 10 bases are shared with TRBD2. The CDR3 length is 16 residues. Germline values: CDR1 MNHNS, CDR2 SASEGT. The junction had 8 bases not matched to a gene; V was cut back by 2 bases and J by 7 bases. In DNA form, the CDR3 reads TGTGCCAGCAGTGAAATTAGCGGGAGGAAGAAAAATGAGCAGTTCTTC. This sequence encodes CASSEISGRKKNEQFF.

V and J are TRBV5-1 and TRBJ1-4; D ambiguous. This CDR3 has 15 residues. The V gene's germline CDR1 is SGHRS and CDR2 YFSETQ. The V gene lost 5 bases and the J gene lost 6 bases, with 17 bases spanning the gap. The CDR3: CASRTQEGADEKLFF. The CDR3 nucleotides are TGCGCCAGCAGGACCCAAGAGGGTGCGGATGAAAAACTGTTTTTT.

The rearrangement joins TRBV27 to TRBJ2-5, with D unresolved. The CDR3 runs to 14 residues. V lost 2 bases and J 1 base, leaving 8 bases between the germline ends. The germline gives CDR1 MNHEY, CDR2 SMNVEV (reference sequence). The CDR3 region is CASSLNTAQETQYF. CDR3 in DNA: TGTGCCAGCAGTTTAAATACCGCCCAAGAGACCCAGTACTTC.

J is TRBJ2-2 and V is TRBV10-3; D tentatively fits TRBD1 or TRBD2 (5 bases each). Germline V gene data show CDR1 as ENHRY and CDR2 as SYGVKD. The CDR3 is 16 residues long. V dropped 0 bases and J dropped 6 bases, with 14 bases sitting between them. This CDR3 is CAISESEAGWAGELFF. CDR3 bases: TGTGCCATCAGTGAGTCGGAGGCAGGGTGGGCCGGGGAGCTGTTTTTT.

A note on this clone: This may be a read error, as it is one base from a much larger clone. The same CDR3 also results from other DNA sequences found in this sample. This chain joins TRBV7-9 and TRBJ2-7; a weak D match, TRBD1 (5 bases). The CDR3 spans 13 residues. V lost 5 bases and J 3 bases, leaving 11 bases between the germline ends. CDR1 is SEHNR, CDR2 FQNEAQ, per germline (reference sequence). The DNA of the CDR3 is TGTGCCAGCAGCATCGACAGTGTCTACGAGCAGTACTTC. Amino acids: CASSIDSVYEQYF.

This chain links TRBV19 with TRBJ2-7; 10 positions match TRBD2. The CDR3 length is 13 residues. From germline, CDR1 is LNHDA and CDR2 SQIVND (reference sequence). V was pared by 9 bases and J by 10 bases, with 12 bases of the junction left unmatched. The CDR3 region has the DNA TGTGCCAGCTCGGGTATAACTAGCGGGAAACAGTACTTC. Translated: CASSGITSGKQYF.

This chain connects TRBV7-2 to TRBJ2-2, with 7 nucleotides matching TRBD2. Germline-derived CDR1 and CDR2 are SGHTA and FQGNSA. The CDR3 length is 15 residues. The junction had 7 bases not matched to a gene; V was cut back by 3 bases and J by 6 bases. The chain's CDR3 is CASSLRVRGAGELFF. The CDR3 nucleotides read TGTGCCAGCAGCTTGAGGGTTCGGGGGGCCGGGGAGCTGTTTTTT.

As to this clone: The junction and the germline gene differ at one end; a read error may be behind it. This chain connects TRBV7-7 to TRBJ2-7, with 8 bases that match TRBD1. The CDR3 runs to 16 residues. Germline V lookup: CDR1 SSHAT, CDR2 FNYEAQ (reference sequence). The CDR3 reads CASSFRGQDLSGEQYF. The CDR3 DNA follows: TGTGCTAGCAGCTTTAGGGGACAGGACTTGTCGGGGGAGCAGTACTTC.

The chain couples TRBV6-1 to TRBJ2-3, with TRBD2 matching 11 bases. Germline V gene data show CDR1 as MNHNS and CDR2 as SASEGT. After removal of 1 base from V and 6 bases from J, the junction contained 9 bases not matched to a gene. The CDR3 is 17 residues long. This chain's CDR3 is CASSEVGLAAPLDTQYF. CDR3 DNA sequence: TGTGCCAGCAGTGAAGTGGGACTAGCGGCCCCCTTGGATACGCAGTATTTT.

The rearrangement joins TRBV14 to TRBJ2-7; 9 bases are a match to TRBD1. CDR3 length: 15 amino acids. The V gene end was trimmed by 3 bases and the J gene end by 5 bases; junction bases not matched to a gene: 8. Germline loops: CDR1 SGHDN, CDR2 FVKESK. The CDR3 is CASSHPGQGIDEQYF. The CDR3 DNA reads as TGTGCCAGCAGCCATCCGGGACAGGGCATCGACGAGCAGTACTTC.

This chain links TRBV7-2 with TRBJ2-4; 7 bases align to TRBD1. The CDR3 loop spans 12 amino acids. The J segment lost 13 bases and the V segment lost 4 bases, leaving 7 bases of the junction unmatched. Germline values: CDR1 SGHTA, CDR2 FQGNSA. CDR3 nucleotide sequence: TGTGCCAGCAGCTCGCAGGGACAGTTACAGTACTTC. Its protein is CASSSQGQLQYF.

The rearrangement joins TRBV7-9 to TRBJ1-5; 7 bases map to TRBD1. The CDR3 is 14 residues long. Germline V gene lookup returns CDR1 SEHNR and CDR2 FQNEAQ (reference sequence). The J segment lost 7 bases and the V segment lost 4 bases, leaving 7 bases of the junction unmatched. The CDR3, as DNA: TGTGCCAGCAGCTATGAGGGGGCCGGGCAGCCCCAGCATTTT. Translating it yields CASSYEGAGQPQHF.

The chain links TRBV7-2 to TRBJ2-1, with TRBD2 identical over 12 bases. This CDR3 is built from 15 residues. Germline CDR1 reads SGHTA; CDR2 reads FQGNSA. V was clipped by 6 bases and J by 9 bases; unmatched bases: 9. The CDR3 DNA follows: TGTGCCAGCAGTTCCAGGACTAGCGGGATCAGTGAGCAGTTCTTC. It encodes CASSSRTSGISEQFF.

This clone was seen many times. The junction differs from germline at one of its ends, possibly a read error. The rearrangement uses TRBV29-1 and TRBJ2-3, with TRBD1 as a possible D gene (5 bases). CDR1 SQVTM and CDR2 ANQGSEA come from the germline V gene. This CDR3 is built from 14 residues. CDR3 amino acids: CSVEVGASTDTQYF. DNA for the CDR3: TGCAGCGTCGAAGTAGGGGCTAGCACAGATACGCAGTATTTT.

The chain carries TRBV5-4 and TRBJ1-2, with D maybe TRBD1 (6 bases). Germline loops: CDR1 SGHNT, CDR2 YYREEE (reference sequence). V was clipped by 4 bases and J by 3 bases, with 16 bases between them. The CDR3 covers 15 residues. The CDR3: CASSRHPGADYGYTF. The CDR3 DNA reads TGTGCCAGCAGCAGACACCCGGGGGCAGACTATGGCTACACCTTC. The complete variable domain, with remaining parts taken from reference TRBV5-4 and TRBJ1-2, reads ETGVTQSPTHLIKTRGQQVTLRCSSQSGHNTVSWYQQALGQGPQFIFQYYREEENGRGNFPPRFSGLQFPNYSSELNVNALELDDSALYLCASSRHPGADYGYTFGSGTRLTVV.